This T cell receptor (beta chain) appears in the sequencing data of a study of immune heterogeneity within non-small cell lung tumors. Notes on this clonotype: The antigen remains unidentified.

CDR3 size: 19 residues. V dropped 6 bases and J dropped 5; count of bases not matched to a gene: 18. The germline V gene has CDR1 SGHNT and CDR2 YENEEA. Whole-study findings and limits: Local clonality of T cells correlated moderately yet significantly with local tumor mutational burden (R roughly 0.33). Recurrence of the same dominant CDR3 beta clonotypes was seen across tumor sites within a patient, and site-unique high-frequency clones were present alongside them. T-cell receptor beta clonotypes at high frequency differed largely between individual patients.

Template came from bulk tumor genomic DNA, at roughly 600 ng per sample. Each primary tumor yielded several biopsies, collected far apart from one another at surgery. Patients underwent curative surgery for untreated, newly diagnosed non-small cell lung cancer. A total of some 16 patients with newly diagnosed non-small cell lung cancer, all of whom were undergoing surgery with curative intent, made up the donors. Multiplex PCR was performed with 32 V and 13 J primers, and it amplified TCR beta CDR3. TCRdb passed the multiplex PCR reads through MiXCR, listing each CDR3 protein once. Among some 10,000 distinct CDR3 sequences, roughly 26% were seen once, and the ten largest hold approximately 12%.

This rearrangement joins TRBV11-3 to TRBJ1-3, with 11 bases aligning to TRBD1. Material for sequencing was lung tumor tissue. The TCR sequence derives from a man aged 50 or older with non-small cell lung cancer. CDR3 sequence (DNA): TGTGCCAGCAGTTGCAACCGGGACAGGGGGTCTCTTTGTCGAAACACCATATATTTT. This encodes CASSCNRDRGSLCRNTIYF.